These T cell receptor beta chains were read from a single sample in a study. TCRdb reprocessed the RT-PCR reads via MiXCR and lists one record per CDR3 protein. The repertoire holds approximately 720,000 distinct CDR3 sequences, around 14% seen once, with roughly 3.9% in the top ten. The material sequenced was memory CD4+ T cells from blood. The receptors derive from a female donor in good health, serving as a healthy control. Each CDR3 is given with its conserved first and last residue. Fields, in order: V gene, J gene, D gene, clone size, CDR3 protein, CDR3 DNA. A D gene is named only where the DNA matches it firmly. Size tells how often a clone was seen (once, few, many) or the class of an expanded clone, and some rows leave it out.

v_call: TRBV6-5; j_call: TRBJ2-7; d_call: -; clone_size: many; cdr3_aa: CASSRIASSYEQYF; cdr3_nt: TGTGCCAGCAGCCGAATCGCCAGCTCCTACGAGCAGTACTTC
v_call: TRBV5-1; j_call: TRBJ2-5; d_call: TRBD2; clone_size: few; cdr3_aa: CASSPGLAGVEETQYF; cdr3_nt: TGCGCCAGCAGCCCGGGACTAGCGGGAGTTGAGGAGACCCAGTACTTC
v_call: TRBV7-2; j_call: TRBJ1-1; d_call: -; clone_size: many; cdr3_aa: CASSSQGDTEAFF; cdr3_nt: TGTGCCAGCAGCTCACAAGGGGACACTGAAGCTTTCTTT
v_call: TRBV9; j_call: TRBJ2-1; d_call: -; clone_size: -; cdr3_aa: CASSVDSGASPKQFF; cdr3_nt: TGTGCCAGCAGCGTGGACAGCGGGGCCTCACCCAAGCAGTTCTTC
v_call: TRBV30; j_call: TRBJ1-4; d_call: -; clone_size: -; cdr3_aa: CAWSVSSANEKLFF; cdr3_nt: TGTGCCTGGAGTGTTTCGTCGGCTAATGAAAAACTGTTTTTT
v_call: TRBV19; j_call: TRBJ2-5; d_call: -; clone_size: -; cdr3_aa: CASSGWQATSQETQYF; cdr3_nt: TGTGCCAGTAGCGGGTGGCAGGCTACATCTCAAGAGACCCAGTACTTC
v_call: TRBV9; j_call: TRBJ2-7; d_call: TRBD2; clone_size: -; cdr3_aa: CASSRDAGDYEQYF; cdr3_nt: TGTGCCAGCAGCAGGGATGCGGGAGACTACGAGCAGTACTTC
v_call: TRBV12-3/TRBV12-4; j_call: TRBJ2-7; d_call: -; clone_size: many; cdr3_aa: CASRFQRKVYEQYF; cdr3_nt: TGTGCCAGCAGGTTTCAGAGGAAGGTCTACGAGCAGTACTTC
v_call: TRBV7-9; j_call: TRBJ2-7; d_call: TRBD2; clone_size: few; cdr3_aa: CASSFGTLGGEQYF; cdr3_nt: TGTGCCAGCAGCTTCGGTACCCTCGGGGGGGAGCAGTACTTC
v_call: TRBV6-2/TRBV6-3; j_call: TRBJ2-4; d_call: -; clone_size: few; cdr3_aa: CASSLTGTSNIQYF; cdr3_nt: TGTGCCAGCAGTCTAACCGGGACTTCAAACATTCAGTACTTC
v_call: TRBV6-5; j_call: TRBJ1-1; d_call: -; clone_size: -; cdr3_aa: CASSYVNREATEAFF; cdr3_nt: TGTGCCAGCAGTTACGTTAACAGGGAGGCTACTGAAGCTTTCTTT
v_call: TRBV11-2; j_call: TRBJ2-1; d_call: -; clone_size: many; cdr3_aa: CASSLERGEKFF; cdr3_nt: TGTGCCAGCAGCTTAGAAAGGGGGGAAAAGTTCTTC
v_call: TRBV10-3; j_call: TRBJ2-7; d_call: -; clone_size: many; cdr3_aa: CAISEVRAYEQYF; cdr3_nt: TGTGCCATCAGTGAGGTTAGGGCCTACGAGCAGTACTTC
v_call: TRBV5-1; j_call: TRBJ2-5; d_call: -; clone_size: few; cdr3_aa: CASSLDPLLETQYF; cdr3_nt: TGCGCCAGCAGCTTGGATCCCCTATTGGAGACCCAGTACTTC
v_call: TRBV5-1; j_call: TRBJ1-1; d_call: -; clone_size: many; cdr3_aa: CASSVIQGQNTEAFF; cdr3_nt: TGCGCCAGCAGCGTAATACAGGGACAGAACACTGAAGCTTTCTTT
v_call: TRBV27; j_call: TRBJ1-6; d_call: -; clone_size: few; cdr3_aa: CASSSHGGGLFISNSPLHF; cdr3_nt: TGTGCCAGCAGTTCCCACGGGGGGGGGCTTTTCATCTCTAATTCACCCCTCCACTTT
v_call: TRBV6-5; j_call: TRBJ1-6; d_call: TRBD1; clone_size: -; cdr3_aa: CASSTGQGRNSPLHF; cdr3_nt: TGTGCCAGCAGTACTGGACAGGGGCGTAATTCACCCCTCCACTTT
v_call: TRBV6-1; j_call: TRBJ2-7; d_call: TRBD1; clone_size: -; cdr3_aa: CASSDGGQSSYEQYF; cdr3_nt: TGTGCCAGCAGTGATGGGGGACAGAGCTCCTACGAGCAGTACTTC
v_call: TRBV7-8; j_call: TRBJ1-6; d_call: TRBD1; clone_size: -; cdr3_aa: CASSLGDSGSPLHF; cdr3_nt: TGTGCCAGCAGCTTAGGGGACAGCGGCTCACCCCTCCACTTT
v_call: TRBV28; j_call: TRBJ1-5; d_call: TRBD1; clone_size: many; cdr3_aa: CASSPRDSENQPQHF; cdr3_nt: TGTGCCAGCAGCCCACGGGACAGTGAGAATCAGCCCCAGCATTTT
v_call: TRBV19; j_call: TRBJ2-1; d_call: TRBD2; clone_size: once; cdr3_aa: CASSTTPIAGNNEQFF; cdr3_nt: TGTGCCAGTAGTACGACCCCCATAGCGGGGAACAATGAGCAGTTCTTC
v_call: TRBV12-3/TRBV12-4; j_call: TRBJ1-1; d_call: -; clone_size: -; cdr3_aa: CASSLIGQNTEAFF; cdr3_nt: TGTGCCAGCAGTTTAATTGGACAGAACACTGAAGCTTTCTTT
v_call: TRBV6-5; j_call: TRBJ2-3; d_call: TRBD2; clone_size: -; cdr3_aa: CASRQSGTPDTQYF; cdr3_nt: TGTGCCAGCAGGCAAAGCGGGACTCCAGATACGCAGTATTTT
v_call: TRBV20-1; j_call: TRBJ2-2; d_call: TRBD2; clone_size: many; cdr3_aa: CSARQSGTNTGELFF; cdr3_nt: TGCAGTGCTAGACAAAGCGGGACGAACACCGGGGAGCTGTTTTTT
v_call: TRBV20-1; j_call: TRBJ1-1; d_call: TRBD1; clone_size: -; cdr3_aa: CSARDGRQGAGTEAFF; cdr3_nt: TGCAGTGCTAGAGATGGCCGACAGGGGGCAGGGACTGAAGCTTTCTTT
v_call: TRBV6-6; j_call: TRBJ2-1; d_call: TRBD2; clone_size: few; cdr3_aa: CASSQQGTSGYNEQFF; cdr3_nt: TGTGCCAGCAGTCAACAGGGGACTAGCGGCTACAATGAGCAGTTCTTC
v_call: TRBV2; j_call: TRBJ2-7; d_call: -; clone_size: -; cdr3_aa: CATRAHNEQYF; cdr3_nt: TGTGCCACCCGGGCCCATAACGAGCAGTACTTC